This passage covers 3 T cell receptor beta chains from one sample sequenced in a study of a mutant IDH1 vaccine in newly diagnosed glioma. Profiled with immunoSEQ multiplex PCR; TCRdb holds only in-frame clones, not every one. The repertoire has 55,000 to 65,000 clones, approximately 80% of them found once; the top ten carry 3% to 4%. These receptors' targets are unknown. Documented time point: week 11, during vaccination. Doses consisted of 300 ug of mutant IDH1 20-mer peptide each, paired with topical imiquimod. This specimen consisted of PBMCs, obtained from a glioma patient whose treatment included an IDH1 peptide vaccine. The source of these receptors is a man younger than 45 with glioma.

The CDR3 sequence: CASSPQGTGNTIYF. The CDR3 DNA reads as TGCGCCAGCAGCCCACAGGGGACTGGAAACACCATATATTTT. The chain employs TRBV5-1 and TRBJ1-3; TRBD1 agrees at 7 bases. This CDR3 spans 14 amino acids. CDR1 and CDR2 from the germline V gene are SGHRS and YFSETQ. The J segment lost 2 bases and the V segment lost 4 bases, leaving 3 bases of the junction unmatched.

V is TRBV7-8 and J is TRBJ1-1; possible D gene TRBD1, 6 bases. CDR1 is SGHVS, CDR2 FQNEAQ, per germline. The CDR3 is made up of 14 amino acids. With 3 bases removed from V and 1 base from J, the gap between germline ends came to 9 bases. The CDR3, as DNA: TGTGCCAGCAGCTTTGGACAGACGAACACTGAAGCTTTCTTT. This gives the protein CASSFGQTNTEAFF.

V and J are TRBV7-2 and TRBJ1-2, with D possibly TRBD1 on 6 matching bases. V was clipped by 0 bases and J by 8 bases, with 16 bases between them. This CDR3 is 15 amino acids long. Looked up from germline, CDR1 is SGHTA and CDR2 is FQGNSA. The DNA for the CDR3 is TGTGCCAGCAGCTTAGCGTTGGGGGCAGGGCAGGGCTACACCTTC. Translated: CASSLALGAGQGYTF.